In this sample, the clone carrying this TCR beta chain turned up many times. The CDR3 covers 14 residues. CDR1 and CDR2 from the germline V gene are SGHRS and YFSETQ. The junction had 9 bases not matched to a gene; V was cut back by 3 bases and J by 6 bases. This entry comes from a study of identical twins. TCRdb fed the 5' RACE reads into MiXCR, producing one record per CDR3 protein. The table lists 690,000 or so distinct CDR3 sequences, under 9% of them singletons, with more than 0.75% in the top ten. This sample was shared with a second study, whose subject was yellow fever vaccine responses in identical twins.

The source material was PBMCs. The chain has TRBV5-1 and TRBJ2-7; 7 nucleotides match TRBD1. This receptor was taken from a woman aged 18-35 years in good health. The CDR3 protein is CASSSTGVPFEQYF. Written as DNA, the CDR3 is TGCGCCAGCAGCTCAACAGGGGTCCCCTTCGAGCAGTACTTC.